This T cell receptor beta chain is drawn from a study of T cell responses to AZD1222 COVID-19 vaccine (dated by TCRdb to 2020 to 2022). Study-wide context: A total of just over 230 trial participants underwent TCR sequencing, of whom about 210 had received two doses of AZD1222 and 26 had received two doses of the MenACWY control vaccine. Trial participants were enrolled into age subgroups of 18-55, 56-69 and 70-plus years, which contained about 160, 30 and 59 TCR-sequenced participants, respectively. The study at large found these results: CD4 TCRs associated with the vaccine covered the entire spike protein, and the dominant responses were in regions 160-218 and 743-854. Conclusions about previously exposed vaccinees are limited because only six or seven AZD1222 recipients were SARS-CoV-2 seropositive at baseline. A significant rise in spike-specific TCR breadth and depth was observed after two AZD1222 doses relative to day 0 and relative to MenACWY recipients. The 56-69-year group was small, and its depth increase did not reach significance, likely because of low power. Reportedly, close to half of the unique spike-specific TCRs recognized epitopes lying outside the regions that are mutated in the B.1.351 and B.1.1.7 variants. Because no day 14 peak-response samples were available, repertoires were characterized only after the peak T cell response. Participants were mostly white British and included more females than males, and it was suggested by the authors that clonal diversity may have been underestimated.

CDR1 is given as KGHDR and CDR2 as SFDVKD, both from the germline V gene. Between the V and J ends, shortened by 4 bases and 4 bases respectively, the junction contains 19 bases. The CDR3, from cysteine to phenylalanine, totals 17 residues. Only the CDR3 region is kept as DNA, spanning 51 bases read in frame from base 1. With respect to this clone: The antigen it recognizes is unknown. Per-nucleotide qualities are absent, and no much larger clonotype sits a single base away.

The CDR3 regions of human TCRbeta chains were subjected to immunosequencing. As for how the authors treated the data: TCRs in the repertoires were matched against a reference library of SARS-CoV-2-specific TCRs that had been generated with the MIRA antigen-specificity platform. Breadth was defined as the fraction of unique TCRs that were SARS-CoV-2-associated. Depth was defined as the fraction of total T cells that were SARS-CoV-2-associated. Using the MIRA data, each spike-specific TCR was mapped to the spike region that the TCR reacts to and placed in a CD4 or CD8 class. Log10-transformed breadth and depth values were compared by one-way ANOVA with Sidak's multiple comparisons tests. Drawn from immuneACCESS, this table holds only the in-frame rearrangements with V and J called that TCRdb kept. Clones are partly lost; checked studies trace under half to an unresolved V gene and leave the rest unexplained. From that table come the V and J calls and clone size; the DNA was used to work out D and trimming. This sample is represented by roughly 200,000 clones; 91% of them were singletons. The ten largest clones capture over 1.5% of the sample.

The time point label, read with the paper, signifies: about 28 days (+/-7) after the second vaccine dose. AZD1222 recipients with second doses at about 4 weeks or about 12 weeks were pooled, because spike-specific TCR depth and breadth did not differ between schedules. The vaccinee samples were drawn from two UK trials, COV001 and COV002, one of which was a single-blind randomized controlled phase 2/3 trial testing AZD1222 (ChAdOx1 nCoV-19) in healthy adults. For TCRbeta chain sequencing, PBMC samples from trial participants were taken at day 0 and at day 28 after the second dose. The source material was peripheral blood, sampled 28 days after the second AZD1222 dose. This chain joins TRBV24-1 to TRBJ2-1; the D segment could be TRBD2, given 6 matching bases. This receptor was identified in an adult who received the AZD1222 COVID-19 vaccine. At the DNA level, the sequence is TGTGCCACCAGTGAACGGGGCGGACCGGGACTGTACAATGAGCAGTTCTTC. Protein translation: CATSERGGPGLYNEQFF.